These 32 T cell receptor beta chains were sequenced from one sample in a study of T-cell reconstitution after alpha-beta-depleted transplantation in children. Unique molecular identifiers were used in preparing the TCRbeta library. TCRdb independently ran MiXCR on the PCR reads; one entry per CDR3 protein. The table shows 450,000 to 500,000 distinct CDR3 sequences, with approximately 13% occurring only once. The sequences come from PBMCs from the stem cell graft donor, collected from the stem cell graft. The receptors derive from a human donor who donated a stem cell graft to a child with combined immunodeficiency.

This chain links TRBV5-1 with TRBJ2-7; TRBD2 aligns across 11 bases. The CDR3 covers 17 residues. Germline CDR1 is SGHRS and CDR2 is YFSETQ. V was clipped by 4 bases and J by 1 base; unmatched bases: 10. In nucleotides, the CDR3 is TGCGCCAGCAGCCCCCCCAGGCTAGCGGGAGGTTCCTACGAGCAGTACTTC. As protein: CASSPPRLAGGSYEQYF.

In this sample, this clonotype turned up many times. The chain uses TRBV5-1 and TRBJ1-5; 7 bases fit TRBD1. The CDR3 totals 15 residues. In germline, CDR1 is SGHRS, CDR2 YFSETQ. With 0 bases clipped from V and 1 base from J, the junction kept 1 base outside the gene matches. CDR3 residues: CASSLGGQSNQPQHF. DNA of the CDR3: TGCGCCAGCAGCTTGGGGGGACAGAGCAATCAGCCCCAGCATTTT.

The V gene is TRBV30, the J gene TRBJ2-1; D is undetermined. V was pared by 3 bases and J by 10 bases, with 10 bases between. CDR3 size: 11 residues. CDR1 is GTSNPN and CDR2 is SVGIG in the germline V gene (reference sequence). The CDR3 DNA reads as TGTGCCTGGAGGGGTTTGGGGGAGCAGTTCTTC. Its protein product is CAWRGLGEQFF. The full variable domain, in which reference TRBV30 and TRBJ2-1 provide the parts outside the CDR3, is SQTIHQWPATLVQPVGSPLSLECTVEGTSNPNLYWYRQAAGRGLQLLFYSVGIGQISSEVPQNLSASRPQDRQFILSSKKLLLSDSGFYLCAWRGLGEQFFGPGTRLTVL.

This clonotype was observed a handful of times. The rearrangement links TRBV7-8 to TRBJ2-1; TRBD2 is a possible D gene (6 bases). V lost 7 bases, J lost 6 bases, and 19 bases lay in between. The CDR3 has 15 residues. From germline, CDR1 is SGHVS and CDR2 FQNEAQ. CDR3 DNA: TGTGCCAGCATTGGGGTTCATGATAGCGGCAATGAGCAGTTCTTC. Its translation: CASIGVHDSGNEQFF.

This clonotype was picked up many times. The DNA of the CDR3 is TGTGCCAGCAGCTTATTCCAGACCTACGAGCAGTACTTC. Its protein product is CASSLFQTYEQYF. This rearrangement joins TRBV7-6 to TRBJ2-7; D remains ambiguous. The germline V and J ends were trimmed by 2 bases and 2 bases, with 7 bases remaining between them. The CDR3 contains 13 residues. Looked up from germline, CDR1 is SGHVS and CDR2 is FNYEAQ.

This clonotype was counted only a few times. The genes are TRBV28 and TRBJ1-6; D uncertain. V lost 4 bases and J lost 14, with 12 bases in between. Germline V CDR1 and CDR2: MDHEN, SYDVKM. The CDR3 spans 12 residues. The CDR3 nucleotides are TGTGCCAGCAGTTCTGACGGATTGTCCCTCCACTTT. Protein product: CASSSDGLSLHF.

The chain employs TRBV12-3 or TRBV12-4 and TRBJ2-3, with D unresolved. The CDR3 has 17 amino acids. V lost 2 bases to trimming and J lost 5 bases, with 20 bases between them. CDR3 sequence (DNA): TGTGCCAGCAGTTTAAGCCCCTGGGCAGGTCCAGGAGATACGCAGTATTTT. It encodes CASSLSPWAGPGDTQYF.

The table lists this clonotype with a few counts. The rearrangement joins TRBV5-6 to TRBJ2-1; 9 nucleotides agree with TRBD2. V was pared by 5 bases and J by 3 bases, with 6 bases of the junction left unmatched. CDR1 SGHDT and CDR2 YYEEEE come from the germline V gene. This CDR3 has 15 amino acids. This chain's CDR3 is CASRKGTSNYNEQFF. DNA for the CDR3: TGTGCCAGCAGAAAAGGGACTAGCAACTACAATGAGCAGTTCTTC.

The gene calls are TRBV6-1 and TRBJ2-1, with a tentative D call TRBD1 (6 bases). V lost 4 bases and J 5 bases, leaving 15 bases between the germline ends. This CDR3 spans 15 amino acids. CDR1 and CDR2 from the germline V gene are MNHNS and SASEGT. As DNA, the CDR3 is TGTGCCAGCAGTGGCCCGTGGGACATAAACAATGAGCAGTTCTTC. It translates to CASSGPWDINNEQFF.

This chain links TRBV4-3 with TRBJ2-4; D call uncertain. Between the trimmed V and J ends, which lost 0 bases and 8 bases, there was a span of 14 bases. In germline, CDR1 is LGHNA, CDR2 YSLEER. The CDR3 runs 15 residues. DNA for the CDR3: TGCGCCAGCAGCCAAGAGAAGTTGGGCCCCGACATTCAGTACTTC. It codes for CASSQEKLGPDIQYF.

This clonotype was counted many times. This chain connects TRBV6-5 to TRBJ2-1; D call uncertain. V lost 11 bases and J 3 bases, leaving 11 bases between the germline ends. This CDR3 spans 12 amino acids. Per germline, CDR1 MNHEY and CDR2 SVGAGI. DNA of the CDR3: TGTGCCTCCTCAAGGGACTACAATGAGCAGTTCTTC. This translates into CASSRDYNEQFF.

The chain uses TRBV10-3 and TRBJ2-2; 11 bases map to TRBD1. The CDR3 is 16 residues long. Germline V gene data show CDR1 as ENHRY and CDR2 as SYGVKD. The trim removed 6 bases at V and 0 bases at J, leaving 3 bases unmatched. CDR3 amino acids: CAIRDRGLPNTGELFF. The CDR3 DNA follows: TGTGCCATCAGGGACAGGGGGCTTCCGAACACCGGGGAGCTGTTTTTT.

This clonotype was counted only a few times. The gene calls are TRBV28 and TRBJ2-7; 7 nucleotides align to TRBD1. Germline V CDR1 and CDR2: MDHEN, SYDVKM. There are 15 residues in the CDR3. J was trimmed by 3 bases and V by 4 bases; bases with no gene match: 9. The DNA of the CDR3 is TGTGCCAGCAGTTCCCAGGGGGTGGCCCTCTACGAGCAGTACTTC. This translates into CASSSQGVALYEQYF.

This chain links TRBV4-2 with TRBJ2-2; 9 bases map to TRBD2. The CDR3 has 20 amino acids. Germline V gives CDR1 LGHNA, CDR2 YNFKEQ. With 4 bases clipped from V and 0 bases from J, the junction kept 15 bases outside the gene matches. CDR3 DNA: TGTGCCAGCAGCCTCGGGACTAGCCTCCACCCGGGAACGAACACCGGGGAGCTGTTTTTT. The encoded protein is CASSLGTSLHPGTNTGELFF.

This clonotype was found many times. The chain recombines TRBV5-5 with TRBJ2-3; 10 nucleotides match TRBD1. CDR3 length: 16 amino acids. Germline values: CDR1 SGHKS, CDR2 YYEKEE (reference sequence). The junction had 11 bases not matched to a gene; V was cut back by 7 bases and J by 3 bases. CDR3 in DNA: TGTGCCAGCGTCCTTTCCGGGACAGGGGCGACAGATACGCAGTATTTT. Its translation: CASVLSGTGATDTQYF.

This sequence joins TRBV12-3 or TRBV12-4 and TRBJ1-2, with TRBD1 as a possible D gene (5 bases). This CDR3 comprises 12 residues. Trimming shortened V by 5 bases and J by 6 bases, and 10 bases separated the two germline ends. The chain's CDR3 is CASSTRVHGYTF. CDR3 nucleotide sequence: TGTGCCAGCAGTACCAGGGTACATGGCTACACCTTC.

This clonotype was detected only a few times. The chain couples TRBV20-1 to TRBJ2-1, with TRBD1 identical over 8 bases. CDR3 length: 15 residues. Germline V gene data show CDR1 as DFQATT and CDR2 as SNEGSKA (reference sequence). Trimming at V came to 6 bases and at J to 3 bases, leaving 10 bases not matched to a gene. The CDR3 nucleotides are TGCAGTGCCAGACAGGGGCGGGACCGCTACAATGAGCAGTTCTTC. Translation gives CSARQGRDRYNEQFF.

The chain employs TRBV12-3 or TRBV12-4 and TRBJ1-1; 10 positions match TRBD1. There are 13 residues in the CDR3. Trimming cost V 8 bases and J 5 bases; bases outside gene matches: 5. The CDR3 loop reads CASGRGQGTEAFF. CDR3 bases: TGTGCCAGCGGGCGGGGACAGGGGACTGAAGCTTTCTTT.

This clonotype appeared many times. This sequence joins TRBV10-2 and TRBJ2-7, with 7 nucleotides matching TRBD2. Germline V gene sequence: CDR1 WSHSY, CDR2 SAAADI. This CDR3 has 13 residues. With 6 bases clipped from V and 1 base from J, the junction kept 3 bases outside the gene matches. DNA of the CDR3: TGCGCCAGCAGGGGACTAAATTCCTACGAGCAGTACTTC. Translation: CASRGLNSYEQYF.

This clonotype was detected ten times or more. V and J are TRBV6-5 and TRBJ2-2; 11 bases map to TRBD2. This CDR3 region has 17 residues. V was clipped by 2 bases and J by 7 bases; unmatched bases: 9. Germline V gives CDR1 MNHEY, CDR2 SVGAGI. Written as DNA, the CDR3 is TGTGCCAGCAGTTACCTTAGCGGGAGGGCCGCGGTCGGGGAGCTGTTTTTT. It specifies CASSYLSGRAAVGELFF.

The CDR3 is CSARDRRGRREAFF. The CDR3 DNA reads as TGCAGTGCTAGAGACCGGCGGGGACGGCGTGAAGCTTTCTTT. The chain uses TRBV20-1 and TRBJ1-1; tentative D call: TRBD1 (5 bases). This CDR3 contains 14 residues. Trimming took 0 bases from V and 7 from J, leaving 15 bases between them. Per the germline V gene, CDR1 is DFQATT and CDR2 is SNEGSKA (reference sequence).

This clonotype has a handful of counts. V usage is TRBV10-3 and J usage is TRBJ2-2; maybe TRBD1 (6 bases). Between the trimmed V and J ends, which lost 2 bases and 5 bases, there was a span of 12 bases. The CDR3 contains 15 residues. Germline CDR1 is ENHRY and CDR2 is SYGVKD. CDR3 protein: CAISERDTSTGELFF. The CDR3 nucleotides are TGTGCCATCAGTGAGCGGGACACCTCTACCGGGGAGCTGTTTTTT.

In its sample, this clonotype was seen many times. The chain recombines TRBV24-1 with TRBJ2-1; weak D call: TRBD2 (7 bases). The germline V gene encodes CDR1 KGHDR and CDR2 SFDVKD. The V end was cut by 5 bases, the J end by 6 bases, with 13 bases between. The CDR3 extends over 14 amino acids. The CDR3 region is CATSVGGGINEQFF. CDR3 DNA: TGTGCCACCAGTGTAGGGGGAGGGATCAATGAGCAGTTCTTC.

Note on this clonotype: This may come from a read error, since a much larger clone is one base off. CDR3 residues: CASSKDAGRSEQFF. The CDR3 DNA follows: TGTGCCAGCAGCAAAGACGCTGGGCGCAGTGAGCAGTTCTTC. The V call is TRBV4-2, the J call TRBJ2-1; D unclear. CDR1 is LGHNA, CDR2 YNFKEQ, per germline. This CDR3 spans 14 amino acids.

This clonotype has more than one count but fewer than ten. The chain has TRBV29-1 and TRBJ1-1, with D possibly TRBD1 on 5 matching bases. The germline V gene encodes CDR1 SQVTM and CDR2 ANQGSEA. V shed 5 bases and J shed 8 bases, with 24 bases lying between them. The length of the CDR3 is 15 residues. The CDR3 DNA reads as TGCAGCGTTAGTGTATCCCCGGGACCGCAAGAAGAAGCTTTCTTT. Its protein is CSVSVSPGPQEEAFF.

The chain joins TRBV19 to TRBJ1-1; 7 bases line up with TRBD1. The CDR3 is made up of 14 amino acids. CDR1 is LNHDA, CDR2 SQIVND, per germline (reference sequence). V dropped 10 bases and J dropped 2; count of bases not matched to a gene: 10. CDR3 sequence (DNA): TGTGCCACGAGACAGGGAAGAGTTAACACTGAAGCTTTCTTT. Encoded protein: CATRQGRVNTEAFF.

The CDR3 sequence: CASSYSKDIEQFF. The CDR3, as DNA: TGTGCCAGCAGTTACTCGAAGGACATTGAGCAGTTCTTC. The gene calls are TRBV6-5 and TRBJ2-1, with a weak D call TRBD1 (5 bases). CDR1 is MNHEY and CDR2 is SVGAGI in the germline V gene. The CDR3 sequence is 13 residues long. Trimming shortened V by 0 bases and J by 9 bases, and 9 bases separated the two germline ends.

This clonotype was found many times. The chain links TRBV6-4 to TRBJ2-3, with 10 bases identical to TRBD1. Germline trimming cut 0 bases from V and 0 bases from J; bases unmatched to any gene: 3. Germline V lookup: CDR1 MRHNA, CDR2 SNTAGT. The CDR3 loop spans 17 amino acids. CDR3 in DNA: TGTGCCAGCAGTGACTCGACAGGGGGCATTAGCACAGATACGCAGTATTTT. Its protein product is CASSDSTGGISTDTQYF.

This clonotype was observed at least ten times. The V call is TRBV20-1, the J call TRBJ2-3; 11 bases align to TRBD2. There are 15 residues in the CDR3. V lost 5 bases, J lost 1 base, and 5 bases stayed unmatched. The germline CDR1 and CDR2 sequences are DFQATT and SNEGSKA (reference sequence). CDR3 protein: CSALKTSGGTDTQYF. CDR3 bases: TGCAGTGCTTTAAAGACTAGCGGGGGCACAGATACGCAGTATTTT.

In its sample, this clonotype was seen a few times. This chain uses TRBV4-3 with TRBJ1-4; 7 bases are shared with TRBD1. Germline V lookup: CDR1 LGHNA, CDR2 YSLEER. The length of the CDR3 is 16 residues. The V segment lost 3 bases and the J segment 0 bases; nucleotides outside the gene matches: 4. CDR3 coding DNA: TGCGCCAGCAGCCAGGGACAGTTCGCAACTAATGAAAAACTGTTTTTT. This sequence encodes CASSQGQFATNEKLFF.

The table lists this clonotype with many counts. This sequence joins TRBV27 and TRBJ2-7; the match to TRBD2 covers 8 bases. Germline V gives CDR1 MNHEY, CDR2 SMNVEV (reference sequence). J lost 2 bases, V lost 5 bases, and 11 bases had no gene match. This CDR3 contains 16 residues. DNA of the CDR3: TGTGCCAGCAGTCCCCTATCTGCGGGGGGTCCCTACGAGCAGTACTTC. Translated: CASSPLSAGGPYEQYF.

There are a few counts of this clonotype. The CDR3 nucleotides are TGTGCCAGCAGCGTAGCTGTCGGGGGCTCTAGCACAGATACGCAGTATTTT. Encoded protein: CASSVAVGGSSTDTQYF. The genes are TRBV9 and TRBJ2-3; possibly TRBD1 or TRBD2 for D (6 bases each). The CDR3 length is 17 residues. V was clipped by 0 bases and J by 0 bases, with 14 bases between them. Germline lookup yields CDR1 SGDLS and CDR2 YYNGEE. The variable domain in full, with the rest retrieved from reference TRBV9 and TRBJ2-3, is DSGVTQTPKHLITATGQRVTLRCSPRSGDLSVYWYQQSLDQGLQFLIQYYNGEERAKGNILERFSAQQFPDLHSELNLSSLELGDSALYFCASSVAVGGSSTDTQYFGPGTRLTVL.